The present T cell receptor beta chain was sequenced within a study of molecular identifiers for immune sequencing clone quantification. Each CDR3 protein is one row after TCRdb ran MiXCR on the PCR reads. This table has 45,000 to 55,000 distinct CDR3 sequences, approximately 40% appearing once. Germline CDR1 MNHEY, CDR2 SVGEGT. There are 16 residues in the CDR3. Trimming stripped 8 bases from V and 3 bases from J, with 23 bases between. The sequenced material came from naive CD8+ T cells from blood, with Jurkat cell RNA spiked in. Stated subset: FACS-sorted CD8+CD4-CCR7+CD45RA+ naive T cells. This sequence was found in a human donor in good health. Some libraries in this study had Jurkat cell RNA spiked in. The V gene is TRBV6-2 or TRBV6-3, the J gene TRBJ2-7; D may be TRBD1 (6 bases). The CDR3 protein is CASYPAFGQSLYEQYF. The CDR3 nucleotides are TGTGCCAGCTACCCGGCCTTTGGACAGTCCCTCTACGAGCAGTACTTC.